These 9 T cell receptor beta chains were all obtained from the same sample, sequenced in a study of cytomegalovirus exposure and HLA in healthy donors. The PCR ran on 60 Vbeta and 13 Jbeta primers. TCRdb keeps only in-frame clones here, not all; method: immunoSEQ multiplex PCR. The repertoire holds 130,000 to 150,000 clones, with around 77% as singletons. The sequenced material came from PBMCs. The source of these receptors is a man aged 25-45 years in good health and CMV-seronegative.

J is TRBJ1-2 and V is TRBV5-6; D remains unclear. V lost 3 bases and J 1 base, leaving 13 bases between the germline ends. The CDR3 is 15 amino acids. CDR1 is SGHDT and CDR2 is YYEEEE in the germline V gene. The CDR3 is CASSCGQEINYGYTF. CDR3 in DNA: TGTGCCAGCAGCTGCGGGCAGGAGATTAACTATGGCTACACCTTC.

This clone was found a few times. The chain is built from TRBV2 and TRBJ2-7, with TRBD1 identical over 10 bases. V shed 4 bases and J 7 bases; nucleotides not matched to a gene: 7. CDR3 length equals 14 residues. Germline loops: CDR1 SNHLY, CDR2 FYNNEI. CDR3 sequence (DNA): TGTGCCAGCAGTGCGGGACAGGGGTTTGGAGAGCAGTACTTC. Translation gives CASSAGQGFGEQYF. The variable domain in full, with the rest retrieved from reference TRBV2 and TRBJ2-7, is EPEVTQTPSHQVTQMGQEVILRCVPISNHLYFYWYRQILGQKVEFLVSFYNNEISEKSEIFDDQFSVERPDGSNFTLKIRSTKLEDSAMYFCASSAGQGFGEQYFGPGTRLTVT.

This rearrangement joins TRBV5-1 to TRBJ2-7, with TRBD1 matching over 7 bases. Germline loops: CDR1 SGHRS, CDR2 YFSETQ. The CDR3 loop spans 14 amino acids. The V segment lost 6 bases and the J segment 5 bases; nucleotides outside the gene matches: 11. The DNA of the CDR3 is TGCGCCAGCACCACCGGACAGGTCGGGGACGAGCAGTACTTC. Its protein is CASTTGQVGDEQYF.

Comment on this clone: At one of its ends the junction is not consistent with the germline gene, which may arise from a read error. The genes are TRBV4-1 and TRBJ1-5; TRBD1 aligns across 9 bases. There are 15 residues in the CDR3. Germline lookup yields CDR1 MGHRA and CDR2 YSYEKL. CDR3 sequence (DNA): TGCGCCAGCAGCCACTTGACAGGGGGAAATCAGCCCCAGAATTTT. Translating it yields CASSHLTGGNQPQNF.

The gene calls are TRBV5-1 and TRBJ2-2; 7 bases are shared with TRBD1. Per germline, CDR1 SGHRS and CDR2 YFSETQ. After removal of 8 bases from V and 7 bases from J, the junction contained 5 bases not matched to a gene. The CDR3 runs to 12 residues. The CDR3 loop reads CASTGASGELFF. DNA of the CDR3: TGCGCCAGTACAGGGGCGAGCGGGGAGCTGTTTTTT. Combining the CDR3 with reference TRBV5-1 and TRBJ2-2 gives the whole variable domain KAGVTQTPRYLIKTRGQQVTLSCSPISGHRSVSWYQQTPGQGLQFLFEYFSETQRNKGNFPGRFSGRQFSNSRSEMNVSTLELGDSALYLCASTGASGELFFGEGSRLTVL.

The chain couples TRBV5-4 to TRBJ2-1, with 11 bases aligning to TRBD1. The V gene's germline CDR1 is SGHNT and CDR2 YYREEE (reference sequence). This CDR3 is built from 15 residues. V dropped 4 bases and J dropped 7; count of bases not matched to a gene: 7. CDR3 sequence: CASSPVGDRGNEQFF. The CDR3 nucleotides read TGTGCCAGCAGCCCGGTGGGGGACAGGGGGAATGAGCAGTTCTTC.

The chain couples TRBV21-1 to TRBJ2-3; TRBD1 reflects the table's D call only, with no check against the DNA. TRBV21-1 is flagged as a pseudogene. The CDR3 has 15 residues. The CDR3 nucleotides read TGTGCCAGCAGCAAAGAACAGCTTCCCACAGATACGCAGTATTTT. It encodes CASSKEQLPTDTQYF.

CDR3 amino acids: CASSQDARVSYNEQFF. Written as DNA, the CDR3 is TGCGCCAGCAGCCAAGATGCCCGGGTCTCCTACAATGAGCAGTTCTTC. The rearrangement joins TRBV4-1 to TRBJ2-1, with unresolved D. Trimming pared 0 bases from V and 0 bases from J, leaving 9 bases between. Germline CDR1 reads MGHRA; CDR2 reads YSYEKL. CDR3 size: 16 residues.

A single count supports this clone. The genes are TRBV27 and TRBJ2-3; TRBD1 is a possible D gene (5 bases). The CDR3 runs to 14 residues. V was trimmed by 6 bases and J by 4 bases, leaving 14 bases between them. CDR1 MNHEY and CDR2 SMNVEV come from the germline V gene (reference sequence). DNA of the CDR3: TGTGCCAGCAGATCAGGGTACCGACCAGATACGCAGTATTTT. It specifies CASRSGYRPDTQYF.